The entry below describes one T cell receptor (beta chain). The antigen remains unidentified. The PCR ran on 60 Vbeta and 13 Jbeta primers. TCRdb keeps only in-frame clones here, not all; method: immunoSEQ multiplex PCR. This sample has 150,000 or so clones, with just under 75% found just once. This sample is part of a study of cytomegalovirus exposure and HLA in healthy donors. Study-wide findings and caveats: The authors confirmed in vitro that three CMV-associated chains were specific for CMV antigens. It is likely that the observed cluster of highly shared sequence variants was a sequencing artifact. Upon later analysis, TCR association rates were observed to vary by HLA locus, being highest for DRB1 and lowest for HLA-C.

The V gene's germline CDR1 is SGHNT and CDR2 YENEEA. The CDR3 spans 16 residues. The V and J ends lost 3 bases and 3 bases, in that order; junction bases with no gene match: 10. The receptor's source is a woman under 30 in good health and CMV-seronegative. What was sequenced was PBMCs. This rearrangement joins TRBV11-3 to TRBJ1-1; TRBD1 agrees at 7 bases. The CDR3: CASSLTELRGDTEAFF. The CDR3, as DNA: TGTGCCAGCAGCTTGACAGAGCTCAGGGGGGACACTGAAGCTTTCTTT.